Each of the 4 T cell receptor beta chains below was sequenced from the same sample in a study of blood T cell repertoires in COVID-19. Profiled with immunoSEQ multiplex PCR; TCRdb holds only in-frame clones, not every one. This sample has around 150,000 clones, with 78% found just once. Sequenced input: peripheral blood. These receptors were obtained from a woman of 80 years or more with acute or convalescent COVID-19.

The chain uses TRBV6-1 and TRBJ1-4, with 9 positions matching TRBD1. Germline trimming cut 1 base from V and 6 bases from J; bases unmatched to any gene: 6. CDR1 is MNHNS and CDR2 is SASEGT in the germline V gene. This CDR3 comprises 16 residues. CDR3 amino acids: CASSEDPGQGYEKLFF. CDR3 nucleotide sequence: TGTGCCAGCAGTGAAGATCCGGGACAGGGCTATGAAAAACTGTTTTTT.

The table lists this clone with a few counts. The V and J genes are TRBV6-1 and TRBJ2-1; 8 nucleotides agree with TRBD2. Trimming took 4 bases from V and 3 from J; bases not matched to a gene: 11. The length of the CDR3 is 17 residues. Germline V gene data show CDR1 as MNHNS and CDR2 as SASEGT. The CDR3 loop is CASSALAGTRVYNEQFF. The CDR3 bases are TGTGCCAGCAGTGCTCTTGCCGGGACTAGAGTCTACAATGAGCAGTTCTTC.

The genes are TRBV19 and TRBJ2-1; D gene ambiguous. Germline V gene data show CDR1 as LNHDA and CDR2 as SQIVND (reference sequence). The V end lost 9 bases, the J end lost 2 bases, and 5 bases lay between the germline ends. The CDR3 has 11 amino acids. The CDR3 loop is CASATYNEQFF. CDR3 sequence (DNA): TGTGCCAGCGCGACCTACAATGAGCAGTTCTTC.

This clone has more than one count but fewer than ten. The chain has TRBV30 and TRBJ1-2; 9 nucleotides line up with TRBD1. Germline loops: CDR1 GTSNPN, CDR2 SVGIG (reference sequence). V was clipped by 7 bases and J by 2 bases; unmatched bases: 11. This CDR3 comprises 15 residues. DNA of the CDR3: TGTGCCTCACTTAGGGGGGACAGGGAAAACTATGGCTACACCTTC. Protein: CASLRGDRENYGYTF.